This T cell receptor (beta chain) emerged from a study of cytomegalovirus exposure and HLA in healthy donors. It was with 60 Vbeta and 13 Jbeta primers that the PCR ran. Libraries were prepared by immunoSEQ multiplex PCR; TCRdb keeps only in-frame clonotypes and omits some of them. The sample shows some 70,000 clones, around 80% of them seen only once. CDR3 size: 13 residues. The germline V and J ends were trimmed by 0 bases and 3 bases, with 7 bases remaining between them. From germline, CDR1 is SGHRS and CDR2 YFSETQ. This chain joins TRBV5-1 and TRBJ2-7; D unresolved. The sample comprised PBMCs. The source of this sequence is a man aged 18 to 35 in good health and CMV-seronegative. For the CDR3, the DNA is TGCGCCAGCAGCTTGGGCACATACTACGAGCAGTACTTC. This sequence encodes CASSLGTYYEQYF. The complete variable domain, with remaining parts taken from reference TRBV5-1 and TRBJ2-7, reads KAGVTQTPRYLIKTRGQQVTLSCSPISGHRSVSWYQQTPGQGLQFLFEYFSETQRNKGNFPGRFSGRQFSNSRSEMNVSTLELGDSALYLCASSLGTYYEQYFGPGTRLTVT.